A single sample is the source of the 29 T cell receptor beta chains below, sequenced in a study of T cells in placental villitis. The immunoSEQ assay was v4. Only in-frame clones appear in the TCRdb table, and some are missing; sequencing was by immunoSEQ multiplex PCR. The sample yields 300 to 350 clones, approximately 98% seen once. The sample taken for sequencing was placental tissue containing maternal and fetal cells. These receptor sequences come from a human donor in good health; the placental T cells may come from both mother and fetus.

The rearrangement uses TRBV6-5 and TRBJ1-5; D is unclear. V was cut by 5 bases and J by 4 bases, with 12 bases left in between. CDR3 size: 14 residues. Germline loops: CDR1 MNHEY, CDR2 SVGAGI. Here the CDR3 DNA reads TGTGCCAGCAGTATAAGGAGGGAGAATCAGCCCCAGCATTTT. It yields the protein CASSIRRENQPQHF.

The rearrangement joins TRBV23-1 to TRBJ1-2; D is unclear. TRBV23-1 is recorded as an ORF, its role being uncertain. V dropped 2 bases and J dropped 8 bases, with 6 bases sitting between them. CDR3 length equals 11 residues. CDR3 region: CASSQHGGYTF. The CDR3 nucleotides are TGCGCCAGCAGTCAACACGGGGGCTACACCTTC.

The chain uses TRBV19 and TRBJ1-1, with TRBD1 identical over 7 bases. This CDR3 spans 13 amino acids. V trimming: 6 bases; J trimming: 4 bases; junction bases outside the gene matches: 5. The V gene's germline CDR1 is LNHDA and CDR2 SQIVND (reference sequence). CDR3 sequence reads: CASRAGGSTEAFF. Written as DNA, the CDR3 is TGTGCCAGTAGGGCAGGGGGTAGCACTGAAGCTTTCTTT.

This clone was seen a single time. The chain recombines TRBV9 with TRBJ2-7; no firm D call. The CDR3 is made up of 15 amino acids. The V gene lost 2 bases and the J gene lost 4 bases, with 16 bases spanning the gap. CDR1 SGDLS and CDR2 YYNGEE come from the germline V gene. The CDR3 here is CASSVPKPNYYEQYF. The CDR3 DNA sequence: TGTGCCAGCAGCGTCCCTAAGCCAAATTATTACGAGCAGTACTTC. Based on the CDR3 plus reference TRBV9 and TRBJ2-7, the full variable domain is DSGVTQTPKHLITATGQRVTLRCSPRSGDLSVYWYQQSLDQGLQFLIQYYNGEERAKGNILERFSAQQFPDLHSELNLSSLELGDSALYFCASSVPKPNYYEQYFGPGTRLTVT.

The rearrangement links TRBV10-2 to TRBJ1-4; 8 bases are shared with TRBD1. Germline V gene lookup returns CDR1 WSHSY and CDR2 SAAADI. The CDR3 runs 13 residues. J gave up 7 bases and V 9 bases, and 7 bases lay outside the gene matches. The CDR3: CASRSQGVEKLFF. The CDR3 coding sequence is TGCGCCAGTAGATCACAGGGGGTTGAAAAACTGTTTTTT.

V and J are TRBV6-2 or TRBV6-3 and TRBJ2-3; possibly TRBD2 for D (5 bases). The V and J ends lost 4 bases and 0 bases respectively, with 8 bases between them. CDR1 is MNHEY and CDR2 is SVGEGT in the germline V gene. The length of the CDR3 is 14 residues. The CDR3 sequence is CASSFERSTDTQYF. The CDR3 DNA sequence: TGTGCCAGCAGTTTCGAGCGGAGCACAGATACGCAGTATTTT.

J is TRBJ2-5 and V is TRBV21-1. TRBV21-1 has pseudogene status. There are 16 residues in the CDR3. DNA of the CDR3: TGTGCCAGCAGCAAAATCCGCACGGGACGGAAAGAGACCCAGTACTTC. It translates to CASSKIRTGRKETQYF.

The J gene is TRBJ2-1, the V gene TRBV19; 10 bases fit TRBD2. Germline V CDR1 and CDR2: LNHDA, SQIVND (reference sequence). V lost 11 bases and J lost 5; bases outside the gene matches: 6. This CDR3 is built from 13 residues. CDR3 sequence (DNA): TGTGCCGGCGGGAGCGGGGGGGACAATGAGCAGTTCTTC. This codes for CAGGSGGDNEQFF.

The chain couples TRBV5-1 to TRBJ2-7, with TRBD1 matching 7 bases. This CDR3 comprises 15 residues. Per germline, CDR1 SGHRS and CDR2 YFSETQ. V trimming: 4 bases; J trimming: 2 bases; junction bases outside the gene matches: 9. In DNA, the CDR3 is TGCGCCAGCAGCCCGACAGGGAAGGTTGCCTACGAGCAGTACTTC. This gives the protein CASSPTGKVAYEQYF.

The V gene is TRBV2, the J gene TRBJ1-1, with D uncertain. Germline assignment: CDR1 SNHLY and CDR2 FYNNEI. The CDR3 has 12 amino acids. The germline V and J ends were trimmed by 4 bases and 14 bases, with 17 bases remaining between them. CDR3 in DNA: TGTGCCAGCAGTGGTCGGGTGGCGAGTGGGTTCTTT. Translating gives CASSGRVASGFF.

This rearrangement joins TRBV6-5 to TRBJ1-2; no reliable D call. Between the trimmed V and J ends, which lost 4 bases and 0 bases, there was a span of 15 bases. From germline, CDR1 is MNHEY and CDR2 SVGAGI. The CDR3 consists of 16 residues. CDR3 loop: CASSSSWATANYGYTF. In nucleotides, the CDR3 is TGTGCCAGCAGTTCCTCTTGGGCCACAGCTAACTATGGCTACACCTTC.

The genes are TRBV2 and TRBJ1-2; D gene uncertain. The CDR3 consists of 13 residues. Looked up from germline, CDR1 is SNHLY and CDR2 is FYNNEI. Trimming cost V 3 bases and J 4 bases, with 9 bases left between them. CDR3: CASSDPAGYGYTF. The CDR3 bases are TGTGCCAGCAGTGACCCAGCCGGCTATGGCTACACCTTC.

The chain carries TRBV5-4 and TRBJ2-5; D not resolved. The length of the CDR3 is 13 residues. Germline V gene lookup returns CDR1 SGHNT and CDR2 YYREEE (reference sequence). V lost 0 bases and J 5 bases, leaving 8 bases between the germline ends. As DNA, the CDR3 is TGTGCCAGCAGCTTGGGGGAACTGGAGACCCAGTACTTC. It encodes CASSLGELETQYF.

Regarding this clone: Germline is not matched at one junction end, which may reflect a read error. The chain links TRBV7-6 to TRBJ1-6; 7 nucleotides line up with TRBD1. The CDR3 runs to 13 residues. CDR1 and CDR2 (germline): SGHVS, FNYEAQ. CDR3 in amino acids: CANSLYRGSPLHF. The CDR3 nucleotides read TGTGCCAACAGCTTATACAGGGGTTCACCCCTCCACTTT.

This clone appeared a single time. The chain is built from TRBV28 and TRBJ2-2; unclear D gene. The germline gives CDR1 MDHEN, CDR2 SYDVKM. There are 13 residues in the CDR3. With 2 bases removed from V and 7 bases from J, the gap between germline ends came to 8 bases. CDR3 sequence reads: CASSLPQGGELFF. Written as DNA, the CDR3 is TGTGCCAGCAGTTTACCCCAAGGCGGGGAGCTGTTTTTT.

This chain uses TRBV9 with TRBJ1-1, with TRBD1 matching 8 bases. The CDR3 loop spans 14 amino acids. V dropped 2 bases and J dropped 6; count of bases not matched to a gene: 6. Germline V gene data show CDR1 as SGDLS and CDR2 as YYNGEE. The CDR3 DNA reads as TGTGCCAGCAGCGTCTCAGGGGGCGACGCTGAAGCTTTCTTT. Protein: CASSVSGGDAEAFF.

CDR3 residues: CASSYSIAYGYTF. The CDR3, as DNA: TGTGCCAGCAGTTACTCTATCGCTTATGGCTACACCTTC. This sequence joins TRBV6-5 and TRBJ1-2; no clear D. Germline CDR1 is MNHEY and CDR2 is SVGAGI. The CDR3 is 13 residues long. The V end was cut by 0 bases, the J end by 5 bases, with 7 bases between.

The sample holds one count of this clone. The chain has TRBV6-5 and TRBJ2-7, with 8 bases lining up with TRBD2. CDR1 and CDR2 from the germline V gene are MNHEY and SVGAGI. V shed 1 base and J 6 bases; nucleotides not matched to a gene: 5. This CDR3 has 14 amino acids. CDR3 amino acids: CASSYLQRESEQYF. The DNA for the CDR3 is TGTGCCAGCAGTTACTTACAGCGGGAGAGCGAGCAGTACTTC.

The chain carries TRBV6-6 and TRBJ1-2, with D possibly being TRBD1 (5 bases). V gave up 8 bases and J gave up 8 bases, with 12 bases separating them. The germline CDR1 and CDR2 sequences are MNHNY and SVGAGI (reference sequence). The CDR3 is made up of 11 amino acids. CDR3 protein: CASERWGGYTF. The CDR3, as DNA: TGTGCCAGCGAGAGATGGGGCGGCTACACCTTC.

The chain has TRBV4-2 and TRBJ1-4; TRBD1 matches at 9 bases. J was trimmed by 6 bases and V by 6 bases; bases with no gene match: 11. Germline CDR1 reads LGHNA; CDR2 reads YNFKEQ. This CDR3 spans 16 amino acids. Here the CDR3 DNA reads TGTGCCAGCAGTGTAGAGGAGTGGACAGGGGATGAAAAACTGTTTTTT. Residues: CASSVEEWTGDEKLFF.

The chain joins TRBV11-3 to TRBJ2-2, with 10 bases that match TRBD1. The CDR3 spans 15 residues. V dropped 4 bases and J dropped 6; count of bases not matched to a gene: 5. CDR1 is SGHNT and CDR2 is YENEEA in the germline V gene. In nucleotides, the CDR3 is TGTGCCAGCAGCTCGGACAGGGGGAGGTCCGGGGAGCTGTTTTTT. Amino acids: CASSSDRGRSGELFF.

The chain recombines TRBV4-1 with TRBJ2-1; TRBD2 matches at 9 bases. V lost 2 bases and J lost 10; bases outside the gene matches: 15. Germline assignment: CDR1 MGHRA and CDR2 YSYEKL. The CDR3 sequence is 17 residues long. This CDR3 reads CASSQPLAGEVHREQFF. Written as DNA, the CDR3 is TGCGCCAGCAGCCAACCCTTAGCGGGAGAAGTTCATCGGGAGCAGTTCTTC.

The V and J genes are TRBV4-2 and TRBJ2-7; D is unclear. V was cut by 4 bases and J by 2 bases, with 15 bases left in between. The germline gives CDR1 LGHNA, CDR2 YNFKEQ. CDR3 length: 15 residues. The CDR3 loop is CASSRNVVEAYEQYF. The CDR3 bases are TGTGCCAGCAGCCGAAATGTTGTAGAGGCCTACGAGCAGTACTTC.

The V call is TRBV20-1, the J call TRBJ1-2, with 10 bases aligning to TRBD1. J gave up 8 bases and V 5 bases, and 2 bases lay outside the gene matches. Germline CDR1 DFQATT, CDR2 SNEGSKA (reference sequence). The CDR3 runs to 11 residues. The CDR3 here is CSAATGGGYTF. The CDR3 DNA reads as TGCAGTGCTGCGACAGGGGGCGGCTACACCTTC.

CDR3 DNA: TGTTCCAGCGGGAGGGCCAGGGAGCAGTTCTTC. It encodes CSSGRAREQFF. The V gene is TRBV30, the J gene TRBJ2-1; 10 positions match TRBD2. The CDR3 runs 11 residues. Per germline, CDR1 GTSNPN and CDR2 SVGIG (reference sequence).

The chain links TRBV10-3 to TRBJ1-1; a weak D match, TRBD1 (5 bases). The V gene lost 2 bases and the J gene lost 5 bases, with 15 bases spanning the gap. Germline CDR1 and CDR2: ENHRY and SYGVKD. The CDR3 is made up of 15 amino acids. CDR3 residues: CAISEIAPRGTEAFF. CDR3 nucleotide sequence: TGTGCCATCAGTGAGATAGCCCCTAGGGGTACTGAAGCTTTCTTT.

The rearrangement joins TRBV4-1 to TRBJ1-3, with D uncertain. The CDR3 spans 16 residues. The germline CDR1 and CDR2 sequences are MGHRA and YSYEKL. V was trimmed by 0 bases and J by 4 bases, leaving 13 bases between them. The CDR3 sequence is CASSQEGPSRGNTIYF. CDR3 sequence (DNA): TGCGCCAGCAGCCAAGAGGGCCCATCACGAGGAAACACCATATATTTT.

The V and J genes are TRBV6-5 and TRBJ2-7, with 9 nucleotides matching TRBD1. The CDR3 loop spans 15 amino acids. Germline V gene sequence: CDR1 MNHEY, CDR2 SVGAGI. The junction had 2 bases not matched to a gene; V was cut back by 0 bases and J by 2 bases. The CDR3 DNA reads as TGTGCCAGCAGTTACTCGGGACAGGGAACCTACGAGCAGTACTTC. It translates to CASSYSGQGTYEQYF.

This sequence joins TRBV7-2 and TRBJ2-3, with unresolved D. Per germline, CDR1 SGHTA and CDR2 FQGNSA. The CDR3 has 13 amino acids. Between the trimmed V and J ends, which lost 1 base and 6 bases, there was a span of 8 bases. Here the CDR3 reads CASSLEGLDTQYF. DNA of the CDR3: TGTGCCAGCAGCTTAGAAGGCCTTGATACGCAGTATTTT.